These 16 T cell receptor beta chains share one sample of origin, sequenced in a study of spatial heterogeneity in lung cancer. MiXCR, run by TCRdb on the 5' RACE reads, gives a single entry per CDR3 protein. The sample has roughly 38,000 distinct CDR3 sequences, roughly a tenth seen once; the top ten hold more than 15%. Time point given: blood at routine non-recurrence follow-up after resection. The specimen comprised PBMCs, sampled at follow-up. Source of these receptors: a female donor with early-stage non-small cell lung cancer.

This clonotype occurred many times. CDR3 nucleotide sequence: TGTGCCAGCAGCTTAACATACGGGGGAACGAACACCGGGGAGCTGTTTTTT. Protein: CASSLTYGGTNTGELFF. The V gene is TRBV7-8, the J gene TRBJ2-2, with D possibly matching TRBD2 (6 bases). V lost 2 bases and J lost 0, with 13 bases in between. The CDR3 length is 17 residues. CDR1 and CDR2 from the germline V gene are SGHVS and FQNEAQ.

In the case of this clonotype: Since a much larger clone is just one base distant, this may be a read error. The genes are TRBV7-6 and TRBJ2-2, with D unclear. From germline, CDR1 is SGHVS and CDR2 FNYEAQ. The germline V and J ends were trimmed by 2 bases and 6 bases, with 16 bases remaining between them. This CDR3 has 16 residues. The CDR3 is CASSLTLLRNSGELFF. In DNA form, the CDR3 reads TGTGCCAGCAGCTTAACCCTCTTGAGAAACTCCGGGGAGCTGTTTTTT.

There are many counts of this clonotype. The chain links TRBV7-6 to TRBJ2-2; unclear D gene. Trimming removed 4 bases from V and 2 bases from J, with 11 bases in between. This CDR3 region has 15 residues. Germline lookup yields CDR1 SGHVS and CDR2 FNYEAQ. The DNA of the CDR3 is TGTGCCAGCAGCTCCCCGGCATCCAACACCGGGGAGCTGTTTTTT. This sequence encodes CASSSPASNTGELFF.

This clonotype occurred many times. The chain uses TRBV9 and TRBJ1-1, with no clear D. Deletions cut 4 bases from V and 1 base from J, with 11 bases between. Germline V gene data show CDR1 as SGDLS and CDR2 as YYNGEE. The CDR3 runs to 14 residues. CDR3 loop: CASSPPNSNTEAFF. CDR3 nucleotide sequence: TGTGCCAGCAGCCCACCCAACTCGAACACTGAAGCTTTCTTT.

The chain is built from TRBV4-1 and TRBJ2-5; 9 positions agree with TRBD1. Germline assignment: CDR1 MGHRA and CDR2 YSYEKL. Trimming at V came to 0 bases and at J to 1 base, leaving 6 bases not matched to a gene. CDR3 length: 17 residues. DNA of the CDR3: TGCGCCAGCAGCCAAGACGGGGACAGGGCCACCCAAGAGACCCAGTACTTC. It codes for CASSQDGDRATQETQYF.

This clonotype was seen more than once but under ten times. This chain links TRBV20-1 with TRBJ2-3; D is tentatively TRBD1 or TRBD2 (5 bases each). V was shortened by 1 base and J by 2 bases, with 16 bases between the two germline ends. The CDR3 length is 16 residues. The V gene's germline CDR1 is DFQATT and CDR2 SNEGSKA (reference sequence). Here the CDR3 reads CSARGTGTRITDTQYF. The CDR3 DNA reads as TGCAGTGCTAGAGGAACGGGGACCCGAATCACAGATACGCAGTATTTT.

CDR3 residues: CASSVDPILGTDTQYF. CDR3 sequence (DNA): TGTGCCAGCAGCGTAGATCCCATCCTTGGGACAGATACGCAGTATTTT. The gene calls are TRBV9 and TRBJ2-3; D is uncertain. V lost 0 bases to trimming and J lost 3 bases, with 14 bases between them. The CDR3 is 16 amino acids. Germline V lookup: CDR1 SGDLS, CDR2 YYNGEE. Drawing the rest from reference TRBV9 and TRBJ2-3, the complete variable domain is DSGVTQTPKHLITATGQRVTLRCSPRSGDLSVYWYQQSLDQGLQFLIQYYNGEERAKGNILERFSAQQFPDLHSELNLSSLELGDSALYFCASSVDPILGTDTQYFGPGTRLTVL.

This clonotype was found many times. V is TRBV19 and J is TRBJ2-1, with TRBD1 identical over 9 bases. CDR3 length equals 16 residues. Germline lookup yields CDR1 LNHDA and CDR2 SQIVND (reference sequence). J gave up 0 bases and V 5 bases, and 5 bases lay outside the gene matches. The CDR3 region is CASSLQTGGSYNEQFF. In nucleotides, the CDR3 is TGTGCCAGTAGTCTGCAGACAGGGGGCTCCTACAATGAGCAGTTCTTC.

The sample holds a few counts of this clonotype. The chain recombines TRBV20-1 with TRBJ2-3, with TRBD2 matching 7 bases. The CDR3 runs to 16 residues. Losses at the gene ends were 4 bases for V and 2 bases for J; bases not matched to a gene: 12. Germline V CDR1 and CDR2: DFQATT, SNEGSKA (reference sequence). DNA of the CDR3: TGCAGTGCTAAACACCCCCAGCGGGGAGCCACAGATACGCAGTATTTT. This codes for CSAKHPQRGATDTQYF.

V usage is TRBV7-9 and J usage is TRBJ1-1; D gene uncertain. CDR1 is SEHNR and CDR2 is FQNEAQ in the germline V gene (reference sequence). This CDR3 is 15 amino acids long. Trimming stripped 5 bases from V and 1 base from J, with 14 bases between. CDR3 bases: TGTGCCAGCAGCCGGCACGGGTCGTCGAACACTGAAGCTTTCTTT. Translation gives CASSRHGSSNTEAFF.

In this sample, this clonotype turned up a few times. CDR3 DNA sequence: TGTGCCAGCACGGGACAGGGCAACACAGATACGCAGTATTTT. It specifies CASTGQGNTDTQYF. The chain joins TRBV12-3 or TRBV12-4 to TRBJ2-3; TRBD1 matches at 9 bases. The CDR3 covers 14 residues. The V segment lost 7 bases and the J segment 2 bases; nucleotides outside the gene matches: 4.

This clonotype appeared many times. V is TRBV28 and J is TRBJ1-6; 7 bases align to TRBD1. The CDR3 runs 15 residues. V shed 3 bases, J shed 4 bases, and the junction held 3 bases outside the gene matches. Looked up from germline, CDR1 is MDHEN and CDR2 is SYDVKM. The CDR3 sequence is CASSFGTEYNSPLHF. DNA for the CDR3: TGTGCCAGCAGTTTCGGGACAGAATATAATTCACCCCTCCACTTT.

The CDR3 region has the DNA TGCAGTGCTAGAGATGGGTCCAGGGGGCCGGAGACCCAGTACTTC. This gives the protein CSARDGSRGPETQYF. This chain joins TRBV20-1 and TRBJ2-5; 8 positions agree with TRBD1. Trimming cost V 0 bases and J 5 bases; bases outside gene matches: 8. Germline V lookup: CDR1 DFQATT, CDR2 SNEGSKA (reference sequence). This CDR3 contains 15 residues.

The rearrangement uses TRBV20-1 and TRBJ2-1; TRBD2 is a possible D gene (6 bases). Trimming left V 4 bases short and J 3 bases short, with 13 bases between. In germline, CDR1 is DFQATT, CDR2 SNEGSKA (reference sequence). The CDR3 totals 14 residues. The CDR3 loop reads CSATTGTGYNEQFF. The CDR3 DNA reads TGCAGTGCTACTACCGGGACTGGCTACAATGAGCAGTTCTTC.

A note on this clonotype: The junction shows a germline mismatch at one end, possibly a read error. The chain recombines TRBV2 with TRBJ2-2, with TRBD1 identical over 8 bases. Germline V lookup: CDR1 SNHLY, CDR2 FYNNEI. The CDR3 has 14 amino acids. In DNA form, the CDR3 reads TGTGCCAGCAGTCAACAGGGGGACACCGCGGAGCTGTTTTTT. It codes for CASSQQGDTAELFF.

The chain employs TRBV27 and TRBJ2-7, with D possibly TRBD1 on 6 matching bases. This CDR3 has 13 residues. The V gene lost 6 bases and the J gene lost 2 bases, with 11 bases spanning the gap. CDR1 and CDR2 from the germline V gene are MNHEY and SMNVEV (reference sequence). For the CDR3, the DNA is TGTGCCAGCAGGAGGGACACGACCTACGAGCAGTACTTC. Translation gives CASRRDTTYEQYF.